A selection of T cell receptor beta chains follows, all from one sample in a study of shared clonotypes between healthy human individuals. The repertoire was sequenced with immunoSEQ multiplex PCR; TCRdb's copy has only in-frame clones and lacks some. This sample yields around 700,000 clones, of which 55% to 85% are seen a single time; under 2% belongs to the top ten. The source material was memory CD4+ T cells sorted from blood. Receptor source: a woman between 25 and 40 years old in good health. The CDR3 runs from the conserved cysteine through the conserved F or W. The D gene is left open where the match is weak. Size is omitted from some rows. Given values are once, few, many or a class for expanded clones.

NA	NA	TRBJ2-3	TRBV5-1	TGCGCCAGCAGCTTGATTCTGGGCACAGATACGCAGTATTTT	CASSLILGTDTQYF
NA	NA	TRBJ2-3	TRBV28	TGTGCCAGCAGGTTGGGGGGTACGCAGTATTTT	CASRLGGTQYF
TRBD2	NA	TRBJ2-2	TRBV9	TGTGCCAGCAGCGGGGGACTAGCGCACACCGGGGAGCTGTTTTTT	CASSGGLAHTGELFF
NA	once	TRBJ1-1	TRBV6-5	TGTGCCAGCAGGGACCCAGTGAACACTGAAGCTTTCTTT	CASRDPVNTEAFF
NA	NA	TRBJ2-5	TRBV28	TGTGCCAGCCGGAAGGGTGGGCAAGAGACCCAGTACTTC	CASRKGGQETQYF
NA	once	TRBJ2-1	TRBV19	TGTGCCAGTAGCAATTGGGCTAGCACAGACAATGAGCAGTTCTTC	CASSNWASTDNEQFF
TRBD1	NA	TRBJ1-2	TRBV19	TGTGCCAGTAGTCCGGGACAGGGATTGGATGGCTACACCTTC	CASSPGQGLDGYTF
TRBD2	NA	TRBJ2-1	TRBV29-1	TGCAGCGTTTTTCCGGCTCCTAGCGGGAGCGTACATGAGCAGTTCTTC	CSVFPAPSGSVHEQFF
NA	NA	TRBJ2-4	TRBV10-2	TGCGCCAGCAGTGAGGAGCTAGCCAAAAACATTCAGTACTTC	CASSEELAKNIQYF
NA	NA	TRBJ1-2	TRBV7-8	TGTGCCAGCAGCCAGGACAATCCCTATGGCTACACCTTC	CASSQDNPYGYTF
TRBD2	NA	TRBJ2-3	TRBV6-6	TGTGCCAGCAGTTGGACCAGGACTAGCGTTACGCAGTATTTT	CASSWTRTSVTQYF
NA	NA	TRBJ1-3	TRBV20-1	TGCAGTGCGGGGGCTGGAAACACCATATATTTT	CSAGAGNTIYF
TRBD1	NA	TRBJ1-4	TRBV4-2	TGTGCCAGCAGCCAAGAGTTAGGGACAGCCCCGAAACTGTTTTTT	CASSQELGTAPKLFF
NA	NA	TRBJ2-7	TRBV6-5	TGTGCCAGCAGTTACTCCGCGGGCCACTCCTACGAGCAGTACTTC	CASSYSAGHSYEQYF